This TCR beta chain is from a study of cytomegalovirus exposure and HLA in healthy donors. Study at large: An early data release held tens of millions of unique TCRs from HLA-typed donors.

PCR was performed using 60 Vbeta and 13 Jbeta primers. Clones were sequenced by immunoSEQ multiplex PCR, and TCRdb holds only the in-frame ones, with some missing. The sample includes 100,000 or so clones, 80% to 85% of them seen just once. This clone has a handful of counts. What it binds is not known. Study results and limitations: Using a false discovery rate of 0.05, a later analysis showed that approximately 17,000 TCR beta sequences were associated with HLA alleles. Earlier results showed most TCR beta V segments being productive about 87% or about 30% of the time.

With 7 bases clipped from V and 5 bases from J, the junction kept 13 bases outside the gene matches. Germline CDR1 and CDR2: MNHEY and SVGAGI. The CDR3 runs to 15 residues. This chain joins TRBV6-5 and TRBJ1-1; TRBD1 matches 7 bases. The TCR originated in a man between 25 and 39 years old in good health and CMV-seropositive. Input material: PBMCs. In nucleotides, the CDR3 is TGTGCCAGCACCACGACAGGGAGGAGACAAACTGAAGCTTTCTTT. Amino acid sequence: CASTTTGRRQTEAFF.